Below, one T cell receptor (beta chain) is given with its context. Germline lookup yields CDR1 MGHRA and CDR2 YSYEKL. The CDR3 contains 15 residues. The junction had 4 bases not matched to a gene; V was cut back by 4 bases and J by 3 bases. The sample originates from a study of blood T cells in healthy people across ages. Using a J-beta primer mix together with a sample-barcoded 5' primer, a second PCR was run for roughly 7 to 12 cycles. TCRdb re-called the 5' RACE reads with MiXCR, one entry per CDR3 protein. Of around 800,000 distinct CDR3 sequences in the sample, approximately 44% are singletons; the top ten hold under 20%.

The material sequenced was blood. The TCR sequence derives from a man between 60 and 75 years old in good health. The chain links TRBV4-1 to TRBJ2-1; TRBD2 agrees at 9 bases. Here the CDR3 reads CASSLRTSDYNEQFF. CDR3 coding DNA: TGCGCCAGCAGCCTGAGGACTAGCGACTACAATGAGCAGTTCTTC.